This T cell receptor (beta chain) was sequenced for a study of T cell repertoires in cytomegalovirus infection. Study overall: Well-studied HLA-B-restricted CMV epitopes were used in the study alongside recently identified HLA-C-restricted ones.

Trimming shortened V by 3 bases and J by 2 bases, and 14 bases separated the two germline ends. Germline CDR1 is LNHNV and CDR2 is YYDKDF (reference sequence). The length of the CDR3 is 16 residues. Study observations and caveats: Carriers of CMV plus the relevant HLA were identified by cumulative public TCR beta family frequency. The ex vivo response showed dominance by HLA-C-restricted CMV-specific TCR beta clonotypes.

Notes on this clonotype: Its antigen remains unidentified.

TCRdb recomputed calls from the reads with MiXCR, one row per CDR3 protein. The data show about 900,000 distinct CDR3 sequences, about 33% seen once. The sequences come from cultured CD8+ T cells from PBMCs, collected from culture after CMV antigen stimulation. The chain uses TRBV15 and TRBJ2-1, with a weak D call TRBD1 (6 bases). The receptor was derived from a human donor in good health (CMV status not recorded). Some clones in this sample may be carry-over from other donors' samples. DNA of the CDR3: TGTGCCACCAGCAGGGGGGCAGCTGAAACCTACAATGAGCAGTTCTTC. It specifies CATSRGAAETYNEQFF.